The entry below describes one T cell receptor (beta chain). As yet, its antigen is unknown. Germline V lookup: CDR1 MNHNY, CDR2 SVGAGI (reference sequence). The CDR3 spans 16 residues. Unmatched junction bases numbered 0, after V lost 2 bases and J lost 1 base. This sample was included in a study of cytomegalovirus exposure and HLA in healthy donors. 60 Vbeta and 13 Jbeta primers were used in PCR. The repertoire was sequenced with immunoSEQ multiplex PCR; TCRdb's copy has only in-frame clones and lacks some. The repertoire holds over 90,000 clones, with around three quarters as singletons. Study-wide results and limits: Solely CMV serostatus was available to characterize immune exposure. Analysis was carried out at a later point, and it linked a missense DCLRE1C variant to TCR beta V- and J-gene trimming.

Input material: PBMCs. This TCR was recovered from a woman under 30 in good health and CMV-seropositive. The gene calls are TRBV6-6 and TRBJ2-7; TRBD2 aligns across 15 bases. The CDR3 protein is CASSYGLAGGSYEQYF. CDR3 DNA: TGTGCCAGCAGTTACGGACTAGCGGGGGGGTCCTACGAGCAGTACTTC.